This T cell receptor (beta chain) was retrieved from a study of T cells expressing NK-cell markers. Study information: Sorted T-cell subsets CD3+CD56+NKG2C+, CD3+CD56+NKG2C- and CD3+CD56-NKG2C+ were TCR beta-sequenced.

TCR beta cDNA was made by 5'RACE template switching with UMIs. TCRdb re-called the 5' RACE reads and gives one entry per CDR3 protein, without DNA. The table lists a few hundred thousand distinct CDR3 sequences. General study points: Where a handful of donors were concerned, these clonotypes also led the CD3+CD56-NKG2C+ fraction. Over 5 donors carried dominant NKG2C+ clonotypes that made up roughly 1.0-7.0% of their CD8+ T cells.

Comments on this clonotype: The antigen remains unidentified.

The CDR3 has 14 amino acids. Germline lookup yields CDR1 LNHDA and CDR2 SQIVND (reference sequence). The rearrangement uses TRBV19 and TRBJ2-1. Sequencing was done on a sample of blood T cells: a sorted CD56 or NKG2C T cell subset, CD4+ or CD8+ T cells, or bulk PBMC T cells (not recorded which). The origin of this receptor is a man aged 18-75 years in good health. The CDR3 is CASSRLLSDNEQFF.